Below, one TCR beta chain is given with its context. Its cognate antigen is unknown. The source of the sample is a study of response to subunit inactivated influenza vaccine. MiXCR was run by TCRdb on the RT-PCR reads, yielding one entry per CDR3 protein. The sample yields about 830,000 distinct CDR3 sequences, less than 20% seen once. Germline V gene lookup returns CDR1 SGHKS and CDR2 YYEKEE (reference sequence). The CDR3 covers 13 residues. V gave up 3 bases and J gave up 6 bases, with 10 bases separating them. Points from the study as a whole: Authors proposed each seasonal influenza vaccination draws in few new T cells.

The rearrangement uses TRBV5-5 and TRBJ2-4; a possible D gene is TRBD1 (6 bases). The clonotype comes from a man aged 50 to 59 who received an inactivated influenza vaccine. Sequenced here: PBMCs from blood, sampled roughly 5 days after vaccination. The CDR3 loop is CASSSATGNIQYF. The CDR3 DNA follows: TGTGCCAGCAGCTCGGCGACAGGAAACATTCAGTACTTC.